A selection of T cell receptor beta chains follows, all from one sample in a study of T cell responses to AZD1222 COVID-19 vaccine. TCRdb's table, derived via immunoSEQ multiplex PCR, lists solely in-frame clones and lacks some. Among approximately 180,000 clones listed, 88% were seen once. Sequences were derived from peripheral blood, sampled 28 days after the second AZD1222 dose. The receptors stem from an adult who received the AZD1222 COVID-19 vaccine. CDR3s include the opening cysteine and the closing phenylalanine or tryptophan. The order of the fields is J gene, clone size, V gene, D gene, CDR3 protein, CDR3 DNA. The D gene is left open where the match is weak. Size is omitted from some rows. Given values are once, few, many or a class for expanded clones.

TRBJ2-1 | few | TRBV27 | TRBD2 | CASKKGIAGPLYNEQFF | TGTGCCAGCAAGAAAGGGATAGCGGGACCTTTATACAATGAGCAGTTCTTC
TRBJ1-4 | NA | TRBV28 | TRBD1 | CASIPTGENNEKLFF | TGTGCCAGCATCCCGACAGGGGAAAATAATGAAAAACTGTTTTTT
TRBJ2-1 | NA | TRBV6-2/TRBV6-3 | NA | CASSYPDWGNEQFF | TGTGCCAGCAGTTACCCAGACTGGGGCAATGAGCAGTTCTTC
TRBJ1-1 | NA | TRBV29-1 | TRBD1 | CSVERNDRVGTEAFF | TGCAGCGTTGAAAGGAATGACAGGGTTGGCACTGAAGCTTTCTTT
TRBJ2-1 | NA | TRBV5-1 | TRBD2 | CASSWDRTSGKFF | TGCGCCAGCAGCTGGGATCGGACTAGCGGGAAGTTCTTC
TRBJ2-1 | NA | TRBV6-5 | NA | CASSYGRSRSYNEQFF | TGTGCCAGCAGTTACGGACGTAGTAGGTCCTACAATGAGCAGTTCTTC
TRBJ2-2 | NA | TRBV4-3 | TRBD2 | CASSQDKTSGSYGELFF | TGCGCCAGCAGCCAAGATAAAACTAGCGGGAGCTACGGGGAGCTGTTTTTT
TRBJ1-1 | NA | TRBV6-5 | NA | CASSYSGPPNTEAFF | TGTGCCAGCAGTTATTCGGGACCCCCGAACACTGAAGCTTTCTTT
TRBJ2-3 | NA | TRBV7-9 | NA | CASSLRDWSDTQYF | TGTGCCAGCAGCTTACGGGATTGGTCAGATACGCAGTATTTT
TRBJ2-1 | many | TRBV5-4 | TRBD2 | CASSLGGRAYNEQFF | TGTGCCAGCAGCTTGGGGGGGAGGGCCTACAATGAGCAGTTCTTC
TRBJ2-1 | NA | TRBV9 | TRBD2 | CASSPSGGLASVEQFF | TGTGCCAGCAGCCCCTCGGGGGGACTCGCCTCCGTTGAGCAGTTCTTC
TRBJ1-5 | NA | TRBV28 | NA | CASRAGGPINQPQHF | TGTGCCAGCAGAGCCGGGGGACCCATCAATCAGCCCCAGCATTTT
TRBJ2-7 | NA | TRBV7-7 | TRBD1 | CASSLSPGQEYEQYF | TGTGCTAGCAGCTTATCTCCGGGACAGGAGTACGAGCAGTACTTC
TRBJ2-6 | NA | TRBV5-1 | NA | CASRPQGPTNLSGANVLTF | TGCGCCAGCAGGCCCCAGGGGCCAACAAACCTCTCTGGGGCCAACGTCCTGACTTTC
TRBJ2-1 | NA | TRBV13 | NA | CASSSRGASYNEQFF | TGTGCCAGCAGCTCGAGGGGAGCCTCCTACAATGAGCAGTTCTTC
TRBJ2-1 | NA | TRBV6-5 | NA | CAIQVYNEQFF | TGTGCCATACAGGTCTACAATGAGCAGTTCTTC
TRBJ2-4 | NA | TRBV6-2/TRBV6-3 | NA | CASSYGNIQYF | TGTGCCAGCAGTTACGGGAACATTCAGTACTTC
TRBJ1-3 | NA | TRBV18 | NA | CASSPGDTGNTIYF | TGTGCCAGCTCACCAGGGGATACTGGAAACACCATATATTTT
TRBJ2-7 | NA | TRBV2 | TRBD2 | CASKRLARDEQYF | TGTGCCAGCAAGAGACTAGCGCGCGACGAGCAGTACTTC
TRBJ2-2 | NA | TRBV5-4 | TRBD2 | CASSLPLAGGGRELFF | TGTGCCAGCAGCTTGCCTTTGGCGGGAGGGGGCCGGGAGCTGTTTTTT
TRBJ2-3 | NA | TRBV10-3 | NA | CAIRPGDGADTQYF | TGTGCCATCAGACCAGGGGACGGGGCAGATACGCAGTATTTT
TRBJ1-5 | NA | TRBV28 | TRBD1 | CASSPGGSNQPQHF | TGTGCCAGCAGTCCAGGGGGTAGCAATCAGCCCCAGCATTTT
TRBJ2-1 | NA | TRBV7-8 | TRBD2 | CASSLPRGLAGDNEQFF | TGTGCCAGCAGCCTACCTAGGGGGCTAGCGGGAGACAATGAGCAGTTCTTC
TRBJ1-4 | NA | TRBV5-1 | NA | CASSPGRSNEKLFF | TGCGCCAGCAGCCCCGGAAGGAGTAATGAAAAACTGTTTTTT
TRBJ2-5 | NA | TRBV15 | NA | CATSRDRAIETQYF | TGTGCCACCAGCAGAGACAGGGCAATAGAGACCCAGTACTTC
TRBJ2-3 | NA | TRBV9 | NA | CASSQGGTGLNTQYF | TGTGCCAGCAGCCAGGGGGGGACGGGACTCAATACGCAGTATTTT
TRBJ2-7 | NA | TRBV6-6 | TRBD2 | CASIQRESSYEQYF | TGTGCCAGCATACAGCGGGAGTCCTCCTACGAGCAGTACTTC
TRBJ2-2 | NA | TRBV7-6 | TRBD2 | CASTQVAGAENTGELFF | TGTGCCAGCACCCAAGTCGCGGGAGCGGAAAACACCGGGGAGCTGTTTTTT
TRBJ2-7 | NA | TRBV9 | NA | CASSVGSSSSYEQYF | TGTGCCAGCAGCGTAGGATCCAGTAGCTCCTACGAGCAGTACTTC
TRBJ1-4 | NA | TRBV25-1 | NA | CASSEYQQGPKGKLFF | TGTGCCAGCAGTGAGTACCAACAGGGCCCTAAGGGAAAACTGTTTTTT
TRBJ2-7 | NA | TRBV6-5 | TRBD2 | CASSYSGTSGQYEQYF | TGTGCCAGCAGTTACTCGGGGACTAGCGGCCAATACGAGCAGTACTTC
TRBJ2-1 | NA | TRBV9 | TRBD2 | CASRPASGAYNEQFF | TGTGCCAGCAGACCAGCTAGCGGGGCCTACAATGAGCAGTTCTTC
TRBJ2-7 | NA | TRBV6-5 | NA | CASSYSRPALSHEQYF | TGTGCCAGCAGTTACTCGAGGCCAGCGCTGTCGCACGAGCAGTACTTC
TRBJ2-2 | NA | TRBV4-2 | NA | CASSQAMFSSGAGELFF | TGTGCCAGCAGCCAAGCTATGTTTTCCTCGGGGGCCGGGGAGCTGTTTTTT
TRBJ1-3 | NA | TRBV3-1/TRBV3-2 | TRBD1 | CASSRQGVGNTIYF | TGTGCCAGCAGTAGACAGGGCGTTGGAAACACCATATATTTT
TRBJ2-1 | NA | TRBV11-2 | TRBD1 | CASSLIRQGAYNEQFF | TGTGCCAGCAGCTTAATACGACAGGGCGCTTACAATGAGCAGTTCTTC
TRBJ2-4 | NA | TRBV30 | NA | CAWRGAGANGIQYF | TGTGCCTGGAGGGGAGCAGGGGCTAACGGCATTCAGTACTTC
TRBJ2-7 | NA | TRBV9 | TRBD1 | CASSVGGQGYEQYF | TGTGCCAGCAGCGTAGGAGGACAGGGGTACGAGCAGTACTTC
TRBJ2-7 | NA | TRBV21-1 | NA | CASPSRPGAGEQYF | TGTGCCAGCCCCTCACGCCCAGGGGCGGGCGAGCAGTACTTC
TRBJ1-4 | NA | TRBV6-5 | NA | CASSGGGQFEKLFF | TGTGCCAGCAGCGGAGGGGGGCAGTTTGAAAAACTGTTTTTT
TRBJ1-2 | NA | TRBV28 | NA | CASSSPPETDYGYTF | TGTGCCAGCAGTTCCCCCCCAGAGACCGATTATGGCTACACCTTC
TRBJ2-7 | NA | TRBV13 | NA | CASSLKGVVGSYEQYF | TGTGCCAGCAGCTTAAAAGGTGTCGTGGGATCCTACGAGCAGTACTTC
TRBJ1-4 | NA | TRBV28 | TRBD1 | CASSLWTGDNEKLFF | TGTGCCAGCAGTTTATGGACAGGGGATAATGAAAAACTGTTTTTT
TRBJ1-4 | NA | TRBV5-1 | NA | CASSVGSSTNEKLFF | TGCGCCAGCAGCGTTGGGTCCTCAACTAATGAAAAACTGTTTTTT
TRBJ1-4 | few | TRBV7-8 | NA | CASRSGPEEKLFF | TGTGCCAGCAGAAGTGGGCCAGAGGAAAAACTGTTTTTT
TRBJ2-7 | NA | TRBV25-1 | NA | CASSAQGISYEQYF | TGTGCCAGCAGTGCCCAGGGGATTTCCTACGAGCAGTACTTC
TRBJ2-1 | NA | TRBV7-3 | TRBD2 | CASSLLAGGLDEQFF | TGTGCCAGCAGCCTACTAGCGGGAGGGCTCGATGAGCAGTTCTTC